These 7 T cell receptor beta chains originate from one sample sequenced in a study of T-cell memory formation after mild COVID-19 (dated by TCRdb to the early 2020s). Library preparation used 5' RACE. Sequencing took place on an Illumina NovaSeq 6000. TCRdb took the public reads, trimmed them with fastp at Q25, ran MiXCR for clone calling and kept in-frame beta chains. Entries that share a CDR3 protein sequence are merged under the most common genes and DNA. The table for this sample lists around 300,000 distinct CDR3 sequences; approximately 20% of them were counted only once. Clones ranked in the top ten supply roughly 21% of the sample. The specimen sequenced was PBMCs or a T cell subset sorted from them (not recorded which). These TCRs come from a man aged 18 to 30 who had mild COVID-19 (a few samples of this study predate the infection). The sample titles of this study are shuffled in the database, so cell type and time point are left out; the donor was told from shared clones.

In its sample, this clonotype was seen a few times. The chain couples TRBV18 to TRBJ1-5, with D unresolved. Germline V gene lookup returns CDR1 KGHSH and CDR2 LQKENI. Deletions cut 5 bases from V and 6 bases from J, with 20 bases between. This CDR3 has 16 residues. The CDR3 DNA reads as TGTGCCAGCTCAGCGATCGCGGAGGGAGGGAGTCAGCCCCAGCATTTT. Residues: CASSAIAEGGSQPQHF.

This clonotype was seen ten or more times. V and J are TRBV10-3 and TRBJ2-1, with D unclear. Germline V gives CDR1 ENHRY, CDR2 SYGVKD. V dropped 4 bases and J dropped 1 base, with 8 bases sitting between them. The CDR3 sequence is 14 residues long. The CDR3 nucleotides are TGTGCCATCAGTGGGGGTCCTTCCTACAATGAGCAGTTCTTC. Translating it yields CAISGGPSYNEQFF.

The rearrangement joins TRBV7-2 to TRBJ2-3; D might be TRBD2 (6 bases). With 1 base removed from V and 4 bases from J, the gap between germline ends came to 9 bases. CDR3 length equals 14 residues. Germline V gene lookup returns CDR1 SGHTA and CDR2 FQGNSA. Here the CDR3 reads CASSLDRGSDTQYF. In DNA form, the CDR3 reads TGTGCCAGCAGCTTAGACCGGGGGTCAGATACGCAGTATTTT.

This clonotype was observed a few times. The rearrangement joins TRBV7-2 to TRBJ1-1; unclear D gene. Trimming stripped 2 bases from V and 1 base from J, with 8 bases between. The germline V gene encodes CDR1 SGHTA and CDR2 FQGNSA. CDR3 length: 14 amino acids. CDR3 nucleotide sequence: TGTGCCAGCAGCTTATCTTCCGGGAACACTGAAGCTTTCTTT. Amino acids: CASSLSSGNTEAFF.

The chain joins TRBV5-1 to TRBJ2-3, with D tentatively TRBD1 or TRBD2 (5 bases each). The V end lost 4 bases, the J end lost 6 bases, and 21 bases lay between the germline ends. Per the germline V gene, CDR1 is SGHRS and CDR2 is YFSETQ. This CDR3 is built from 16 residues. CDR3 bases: TGCGCCAGCAGCATGCTACCGGGACCTCAATCGGATACGCAGTATTTT. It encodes CASSMLPGPQSDTQYF.

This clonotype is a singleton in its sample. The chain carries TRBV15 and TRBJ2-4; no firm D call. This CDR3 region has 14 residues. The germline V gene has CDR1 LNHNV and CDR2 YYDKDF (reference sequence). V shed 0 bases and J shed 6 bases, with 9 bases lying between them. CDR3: CATSRDTIGNIQYF. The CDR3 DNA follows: TGTGCCACCAGCAGAGATACGATTGGAAACATTCAGTACTTC.

The CDR3 protein is CASSSTHANTGELFF. CDR3 bases: TGTGCCAGCAGCTCGACCCACGCGAACACCGGGGAGCTGTTTTTT. The chain links TRBV7-9 to TRBJ2-2; D is uncertain. This CDR3 spans 15 amino acids. Germline V gene sequence: CDR1 SEHNR, CDR2 FQNEAQ (reference sequence). V lost 4 bases and J lost 0, with 9 bases in between.